This T cell receptor beta chain was sequenced in a study of cytomegalovirus exposure and HLA in healthy donors. Looking at the study overall: When 398 donors were genotyped, roughly 80% of them were found to fall in the Caucasian-associated ancestry cluster. Study findings and constraints: TRBV6-2, TRBV6-3 and some other V segments were unresolvable in 87-base-pair reads. Presence/absence analyses assumed roughly uniform sequencing depth across donors.

Researchers ran the PCR with 60 Vbeta and 13 Jbeta primers. Only in-frame clones appear in the TCRdb table, and some are missing; sequencing was by immunoSEQ multiplex PCR. Counted here are 120,000 or so clones, 75% to 80% occurring once; the ten biggest clones make up around 5.8%. Every donor was a healthy person donating bone marrow. The CDR3 is made up of 15 amino acids. CDR1 and CDR2 (germline): MNHNS, SASEGT. J gave up 0 bases and V 7 bases, and 4 bases lay outside the gene matches. A word on this clone: No antigen is known for it.

The chain has TRBV6-1 and TRBJ2-3; TRBD1 aligns across 10 bases. The clonotype comes from a woman aged 40-49 years in good health and CMV-seronegative. The sequencing sample was made of PBMCs. CDR3 protein: CASTRDRGSTDTQYF. The CDR3 region has the DNA TGTGCCAGCACCCGGGACAGGGGTAGCACAGATACGCAGTATTTT.